Following are 25 T cell receptor beta chains from one sample sequenced in a study of T cells in Graves' hyperthyroidism and ophthalmopathy. RNA transcripts were the template for amplifying TCR beta CDR3 regions. Researchers ran a first-round RT-PCR on the TCR CDR3 using the HTBI primer set. TCRdb reanalysed the multiplex PCR reads using MiXCR and keeps one entry per CDR3 protein. The sample lists around 600,000 distinct CDR3 sequences; 15% to 19% were seen once. Sequenced sample: blood. Receptors were obtained from a woman between 25 and 40 years old with Graves' hyperthyroidism.

This clonotype came up many times. The V and J genes are TRBV30 and TRBJ2-1; no definite D call. Germline loops: CDR1 GTSNPN, CDR2 SVGIG (reference sequence). The CDR3 contains 11 residues. The V gene lost 3 bases and the J gene lost 11 bases, with 11 bases spanning the gap. The CDR3 DNA is TGTGCCTGGAGGGTTCTTAATCAGCAGTTCTTC. Translation gives CAWRVLNQQFF.

In its sample, this clonotype was seen a few times. The rearrangement links TRBV13 to TRBJ1-2; D ambiguous. Germline V gene sequence: CDR1 PRHDT, CDR2 FYEKMQ (reference sequence). The CDR3 consists of 14 residues. V lost 0 bases and J lost 3, with 8 bases in between. The CDR3 sequence: CASSLGHHHYGYTF. As DNA, the CDR3 is TGTGCCAGCAGCTTAGGACACCACCACTATGGCTACACCTTC.

As to this clonotype: A much larger clone lies one base from this, so it may be a read error. This sequence joins TRBV12-3 or TRBV12-4 and TRBJ2-5; 10 bases fit TRBD1. This CDR3 is built from 14 residues. With V trimmed by 6 bases and J by 3 bases, 4 bases remained unmatched. The CDR3 DNA follows: TGTGCCAGCAGGTCCGGACAGGGGGAAGAGACCCAGTACTTC. Translated: CASRSGQGEETQYF.

This clonotype was counted between two and nine times. The chain links TRBV20-1 to TRBJ2-7, with D possibly TRBD2 on 5 matching bases. Germline CDR1 reads DFQATT; CDR2 reads SNEGSKA (reference sequence). The CDR3 totals 14 residues. V was cut by 3 bases and J by 2 bases, with 14 bases left in between. In nucleotides, the CDR3 is TGCAGTGCTAGGGGGAGCGCCGATACCTACGAGCAGTACTTC. Protein: CSARGSADTYEQYF.

This clonotype has a handful of counts. The rearrangement joins TRBV14 to TRBJ2-6; unclear D gene. The ends were cut back, 0 bases at V and 2 bases at J, with 11 bases in the middle. Germline CDR1 reads SGHDN; CDR2 reads FVKESK. The CDR3 loop spans 17 amino acids. The CDR3: CASSQDGALAGANVLTF. In DNA form, the CDR3 reads TGTGCCAGCAGCCAAGACGGAGCTTTAGCTGGGGCCAACGTCCTGACTTTC. The full variable domain, with the rest looked up from reference TRBV14 and TRBJ2-6, is EAGVTQFPSHSVIEKGQTVTLRCDPISGHDNLYWYRRVMGKEIKFLLHFVKESKQDESGMPNNRFLAERTGGTYSTLKVQPAELEDSGVYFCASSQDGALAGANVLTFGAGSRLTVL.

The chain employs TRBV2 and TRBJ2-1; D unclear. Between the trimmed V and J ends, which lost 3 bases and 0 bases, there was a span of 12 bases. The germline V gene encodes CDR1 SNHLY and CDR2 FYNNEI. The CDR3 spans 16 residues. As DNA, the CDR3 is TGTGCCAGCAGTGAGTCTGTGGCCCCCTCCTACAATGAGCAGTTCTTC. It codes for CASSESVAPSYNEQFF.

The V call is TRBV20-1, the J call TRBJ1-6, with 9 positions matching TRBD1. The CDR3 covers 16 residues. Germline trimming cut 1 base from V and 5 bases from J; bases unmatched to any gene: 6. Germline V CDR1 and CDR2: DFQATT, SNEGSKA (reference sequence). CDR3 sequence: CSARVIQGANNSPLHF. For the CDR3, the DNA is TGCAGTGCTAGAGTAATACAGGGGGCAAATAATTCACCCCTCCACTTT.

This clonotype showed up many times. The chain joins TRBV20-1 to TRBJ2-5, with unresolved D. V shed 7 bases and J shed 1 base, with 7 bases lying between them. Germline V gene data show CDR1 as DFQATT and CDR2 as SNEGSKA (reference sequence). The CDR3 is 11 residues long. As DNA, the CDR3 is TGCAGTGGACATCGCCAAGAGACCCAGTACTTC. Amino acid sequence: CSGHRQETQYF.

The sample holds many counts of this clonotype. The chain couples TRBV12-3 or TRBV12-4 to TRBJ2-7, with 11 bases fitting TRBD2. The CDR3 has 12 amino acids. V gave up 6 bases and J gave up 10 bases; unmatched junction bases: 5. This chain's CDR3 is CASSPTSGRQYF. CDR3 nucleotides: TGTGCCAGCAGCCCTACTAGCGGGAGACAGTACTTC.

Ten or more counts support this clonotype. The chain combines TRBV6-2 or TRBV6-3 with TRBJ1-5; 12 bases align to TRBD1. V was pared by 3 bases and J by 4 bases, with 16 bases of the junction left unmatched. Germline CDR1 reads MNHEY; CDR2 reads SVGEGT. This CDR3 has 20 residues. The CDR3 sequence is CASSYPPGTGGPRVNQPQHF. Here the CDR3 DNA reads TGTGCCAGCAGTTATCCCCCCGGGACAGGGGGCCCACGGGTGAATCAGCCCCAGCATTTT.

This clonotype was counted only a few times. The chain employs TRBV19 and TRBJ2-3; a weak D match, TRBD1 (6 bases). CDR1 and CDR2 (germline): LNHDA, SQIVND (reference sequence). The CDR3 has 16 residues. The ends were cut back, 6 bases at V and 2 bases at J, with 18 bases in the middle. CDR3 amino acids: CASSFGRDKYTDTQYF. The CDR3 region has the DNA TGTGCCAGTAGCTTCGGACGGGACAAATACACAGATACGCAGTATTTT.

A note on this clonotype: One base away lies a much larger clone, so this may be a sequencing read error. The V call is TRBV7-3, the J call TRBJ2-3; 9 bases are a match to TRBD2. The CDR3 is made up of 14 amino acids. Germline loops: CDR1 SGHTA, CDR2 FQGTGA. This CDR3 reads CASSSGTSRDTQYF. The CDR3 coding sequence is TGTGCCAGCAGCTCTGGGACTAGCAGAGATACGCAGTATTTT.

For this clonotype: The conserved closing phenylalanine or tryptophan is absent in this CDR3, likely reflecting a read error. V is TRBV11-2 and J is TRBJ2-5, with 11 bases that match TRBD2. The junction had 8 bases not matched to a gene; V was cut back by 1 base and J by 4 bases. The germline V gene encodes CDR1 SGHAT and CDR2 FQNNGV. The CDR3 has 17 residues. CDR3 sequence (DNA): TGTGCCAGCAGCTTAGGATCACTAGCGGGAGCTGGAGAGACCCAGTACCTC. This gives the protein CASSLGSLAGAGETQYL.

This clonotype was seen many times. The chain couples TRBV12-5 to TRBJ2-2, with a weak D call TRBD2 (5 bases). The CDR3 covers 15 residues. The V and J ends lost 4 bases and 5 bases respectively, with 14 bases between them. Germline CDR1 and CDR2: LGHNT and FRNRAP. The CDR3 region has the DNA TGTGCTAGTGGTTCCCCTGGGTGGGAGACCGGGGAGCTGTTTTTT. It is translated as CASGSPGWETGELFF.

The chain employs TRBV12-3 or TRBV12-4 and TRBJ2-3, with 14 nucleotides matching TRBD2. CDR3 length: 19 amino acids. V lost 5 bases, J lost 3 bases, and 13 bases stayed unmatched. CDR3 DNA sequence: TGTGCCAGCAGTCCACCGGGACTAGCGGGAGTGGCTAGTACAGATACGCAGTATTTT. Translation: CASSPPGLAGVASTDTQYF.

This clonotype was counted at least ten times. This chain joins TRBV7-2 and TRBJ2-1; TRBD2 agrees at 11 bases. The CDR3 is made up of 18 amino acids. V shed 0 bases, J shed 8 bases, and the junction held 12 bases outside the gene matches. The germline V gene has CDR1 SGHTA and CDR2 FQGNSA. The CDR3 sequence is CASSLAPTSSGRTHEQFF. The CDR3 region has the DNA TGTGCCAGCAGCTTAGCCCCGACATCTAGCGGGAGGACACATGAGCAGTTCTTC.

Ten or more counts support this clonotype. The V gene is TRBV28, the J gene TRBJ2-1; D is possibly TRBD1 or TRBD2 (6 bases each). Germline CDR1 reads MDHEN; CDR2 reads SYDVKM. Trimming pared 2 bases from V and 6 bases from J, leaving 14 bases between. There are 15 residues in the CDR3. The CDR3 region is CASSLARGRSNEQFF. In nucleotides, the CDR3 is TGTGCCAGCAGTTTAGCCCGGGGGCGGTCCAATGAGCAGTTCTTC.

This clonotype was counted many times. The CDR3 nucleotides are TGTGCCAGCTCACCGACTAGCGGGAGGTACGAGCAGTACTTC. Translated, it gives CASSPTSGRYEQYF. This chain uses TRBV18 with TRBJ2-7, with TRBD2 identical over 13 bases. Germline V gives CDR1 KGHSH, CDR2 LQKENI. There are 14 residues in the CDR3. With 3 bases clipped from V and 4 bases from J, the junction kept 0 bases outside the gene matches.

This clonotype was counted at least ten times. The J gene is TRBJ2-1, the V gene TRBV11-1; D may be TRBD2 (5 bases). The V end lost 7 bases, the J end lost 0 bases, and 16 bases lay between the germline ends. Per germline, CDR1 SGHAT and CDR2 FQDESV (reference sequence). The CDR3 is 16 residues long. DNA for the CDR3: TGTGCCAGCATGACCCGGGGAGCGAGCTCCTACAATGAGCAGTTCTTC. This encodes CASMTRGASSYNEQFF.

V and J are TRBV5-1 and TRBJ2-3; D may be TRBD1 or TRBD2 (6 bases each). Per the germline V gene, CDR1 is SGHRS and CDR2 is YFSETQ. V gave up 2 bases and J gave up 2 bases, with 15 bases separating them. The CDR3 contains 16 residues. This CDR3 reads CASSLEQGTFTDTQYF. The DNA for the CDR3 is TGCGCCAGCAGCTTAGAGCAGGGGACTTTCACAGATACGCAGTATTTT.

Ten or more counts support this clonotype. The chain links TRBV5-1 to TRBJ2-4; D possibly matches TRBD1 or TRBD2 (6 bases each). V was shortened by 0 bases and J by 8 bases, with 12 bases between the two germline ends. Per the germline V gene, CDR1 is SGHRS and CDR2 is YFSETQ. The CDR3 contains 14 residues. The CDR3 region has the DNA TGCGCCAGCAGCTTGGGGTCGGGGGCGGACATTCAGTACTTC. Its translation is CASSLGSGADIQYF.

This clonotype was seen many times. The chain combines TRBV28 with TRBJ2-7; D tentatively reads TRBD1 or TRBD2 (5 bases each). V dropped 1 base and J dropped 8 bases, with 12 bases sitting between them. This CDR3 region has 13 residues. The germline V gene encodes CDR1 MDHEN and CDR2 SYDVKM. For the CDR3, the DNA is TGTGCCAGCAGTTTATCGCCAGGGAGTAAGCAGTACTTC. This codes for CASSLSPGSKQYF.

There are many counts of this clonotype. This rearrangement joins TRBV29-1 to TRBJ2-1, with 10 bases lining up with TRBD2. Trimming at V came to 7 bases and at J to 5 bases, leaving 11 bases not matched to a gene. CDR3 length equals 15 residues. The germline CDR1 and CDR2 sequences are SQVTM and ANQGSEA. The DNA for the CDR3 is TGCAGCGCCCCGACCGGGACTAGCGTAGACAATGAGCAGTTCTTC. Protein: CSAPTGTSVDNEQFF.

The chain carries TRBV4-1 and TRBJ1-2, with D perhaps TRBD1 (6 bases). The CDR3 has 14 residues. Per the germline V gene, CDR1 is MGHRA and CDR2 is YSYEKL. Trimming removed 6 bases at V and 6 bases at J, with 17 bases between. CDR3 loop: CASRDSGGNDGYTF. CDR3 DNA sequence: TGCGCCAGCAGGGACAGCGGGGGGAATGATGGCTACACCTTC.

This clonotype was seen ten or more times. The V gene is TRBV7-6, the J gene TRBJ1-1, with D possibly being TRBD1 (6 bases). CDR3 length: 13 amino acids. In germline, CDR1 is SGHVS, CDR2 FNYEAQ. Trimming removed 3 bases from V and 8 bases from J, with 13 bases in between. The DNA of the CDR3 is TGTGCCAGCAGCTTCCGGGACACCTCCGAAGCTTTCTTT. Residues: CASSFRDTSEAFF.